This T cell receptor beta chain was profiled in a study of CD8+ T cells in alopecia areata. Extraction of RNA preceded its reverse transcription into cDNA, which served as the sequencing template. The assay was immunoSEQ multiplex PCR, and TCRdb's table has in-frame clones only and misses some. Here the sample spans 250,000 or so clones, 65% to 70% being singletons. The study team obtained lesional scalp punch biopsies and peripheral blood from alopecia areata patients. Losses at the gene ends were 3 bases for V and 4 bases for J; bases not matched to a gene: 12. Germline CDR1 reads GTSNPN; CDR2 reads SVGIG (reference sequence). The CDR3 contains 17 residues. Remarks on this clone: Its specificity is not known.

Whole-study results and caveats: Although TCR sharing was seen in mice, sharing across patients was less clear, possibly for HLA-related reasons. Higher clonality than in normal scalp was seen in lesional scalp, especially alopecia totalis/universalis.

This sequence was found in a human donor with alopecia areata. The sample consisted of CD4+ T cells sorted from blood, taken at week 0. The chain couples TRBV30 to TRBJ1-2; TRBD1 matches at 12 bases. Here the CDR3 reads CAWREMGQGANRYGYTF. CDR3 sequence (DNA): TGTGCCTGGAGGGAGATGGGACAGGGGGCGAACCGCTATGGCTACACCTTC.